A selection of T cell receptor beta chains follows, all from one sample in a study of cytotoxic CD8 clonotypes in ibrutinib-treated CLL. Libraries were prepared by immunoSEQ multiplex PCR; TCRdb keeps only in-frame clonotypes and omits some of them. The profile shows almost 250,000 clones, under 75% of them singletons. Source: PBMCs, taken after 24 months of ibrutinib treatment. Receptors were obtained from a human donor with chronic lymphocytic leukemia. Each CDR3 is given with its conserved first and last residue. Each record gives: clone size, V gene, D gene, J gene, CDR3 DNA, CDR3 protein. The D gene is left open where the match is weak. Clone size is stated in some rows and not others, as once, few, many or a class when expanded.

>.|TRBV19|.|TRBJ2-3
TGTGCCAGTAGTAGTAGAGATACGCAGTATTTT
CASSSRDTQYF
>.|TRBV7-2|.|TRBJ2-3
TGTGCCAGCACCCGTCGTGGACCGCAGTATTTT
CASTRRGPQYF
>.|TRBV4-1|TRBD1|TRBJ2-5
TGCGCCAGCAGCCAAGACCCGACAGGGATGAAGACCCAGTACTTC
CASSQDPTGMKTQYF
>.|TRBV4-1|.|TRBJ1-1
TGCGCCAGCAGCCAAGAAGACGTGAACACTGAAGCTTTCTTT
CASSQEDVNTEAFF
>.|TRBV30|.|TRBJ2-1
TGTGCCTGGACAAAAAGCGCCAAAGGACTGGGGCAGTTCTTC
CAWTKSAKGLGQFF
>.|TRBV11-2|.|TRBJ2-7
TGTGCCAGCAGCGTAGAACGGACAGTAGACTACGAGCAGTACTTC
CASSVERTVDYEQYF
>.|TRBV19|TRBD2|TRBJ2-3
TGTGCCAGTAGCTCAAAGCACTTAGCGGGAGAGTTCACAGATACGCAGTATTTT
CASSSKHLAGEFTDTQYF
>.|TRBV11-1|.|TRBJ2-3
TGTGCCAGCAGCTCAACATATACGCAGTATTTT
CASSSTYTQYF
>.|TRBV21-1|.|TRBJ2-4
TGTGCCAGCAGCGGATGGGGACAGGGGCCGGCCAAAAACATTCAGTACTTC
CASSGWGQGPAKNIQYF
>.|TRBV19|.|TRBJ2-6
TGTGCCACCCGGACAGGGACTAGCTCTGGGGCCAACGTCCTGACTTTC
CATRTGTSSGANVLTF
>.|TRBV6-5|.|TRBJ2-3
TGTGCCAGCAGTTACGACGCAGATACGCAGTATTTT
CASSYDADTQYF
>.|TRBV9|.|TRBJ2-3
TGTGCCAGCAGCGTAGGGTCTTGGGGTCCGGGCCAAGCTGCAGATACGCAGTATTTT
CASSVGSWGPGQAADTQYF
>once|TRBV7-2|.|TRBJ2-7
TGTGCCAGCAGCCCCCAAGGAGCCTGGGGCGAGCAGTACTTC
CASSPQGAWGEQYF
>.|TRBV5-6|TRBD1|TRBJ2-6
TGTGCCAGTCAACTAACAGGGGGCAACGTCCTGACTTTC
CASQLTGGNVLTF
>.|TRBV29-1|.|TRBJ2-3
TGCAGCGGCAGGCCGGACACGAACACAGATACGCAGTATTTT
CSGRPDTNTDTQYF
>.|TRBV9|TRBD1|TRBJ1-5
TGTGCCAGCAGCGTATACGGGACAGCAAATCAGCCCCAGCATTTT
CASSVYGTANQPQHF
>few|TRBV7-7|.|TRBJ2-7
TGTGCTAGCAGCTCACAGCCGGCAGGCGAGCAGTACTTC
CASSSQPAGEQYF
>.|TRBV19|.|TRBJ2-7
TGTGCCAGTAGTGACAGCTACGAGCAGTACTTC
CASSDSYEQYF
>once|TRBV28|.|TRBJ2-2
TGTGCCAGCAGCCAACCGACTAACACCGGGGAGCTGTTTTTT
CASSQPTNTGELFF
>.|TRBV19|.|TRBJ2-5
TGTGCCAGTAGTATCTCAGGGGTTGGGGAGACCCAGTACTTC
CASSISGVGETQYF
>.|TRBV5-1|TRBD2|TRBJ2-1
TGCGCCAGTACCGATACAGATTCTCTTAGCGGGACCCGGCAGTTCTTC
CASTDTDSLSGTRQFF
>.|TRBV2|TRBD1|TRBJ2-1
TGTGCCAGAAACCGGGACAGGGTTAATGGCGAGCAGTTCTTC
CARNRDRVNGEQFF
>.|TRBV30|.|TRBJ1-5
TGTGCCTGGAGTGGTTACCCCCATCAGCCCCAGCATTTT
CAWSGYPHQPQHF
>few|TRBV11-3|TRBD1|TRBJ2-1
TGTGCCAGCAGCCCGGGACAGGGGGCGAGTGAGCAGTTCTTC
CASSPGQGASEQFF
>few|TRBV5-6|.|TRBJ2-2
TGTGCCAGCAGCTGGTCTTGGGGGGAGCTGTTTTTT
CASSWSWGELFF
>.|TRBV11-2|.|TRBJ2-5
TGTGCCAGCAGCGGGCAGGACTGGGAGACCCAGTACTTC
CASSGQDWETQYF
>once|TRBV27|.|TRBJ1-1
TGTGCCAGCAGTATACAATGGGGGAGCGGCACTGAAGCTTTCTTT
CASSIQWGSGTEAFF
>.|TRBV9|.|TRBJ2-3
TGTGCCAGCAGCCCCGGTACAAGAACGGGGGATACGCAGTATTTT
CASSPGTRTGDTQYF
>.|TRBV7-3|.|TRBJ2-3
TGTGCCAGCAGCTTAAACGGGCCTAGCACAGATACGCAGTATTTT
CASSLNGPSTDTQYF
>.|TRBV7-9|.|TRBJ1-1
TGTGCCAGCAGCCCGGGGCAGGGGCACACTGAAGCTTTCTTT
CASSPGQGHTEAFF
>.|TRBV28|.|TRBJ2-7
TGTGCCAGCAGTCCTAATCCCTACGAGCAGTACTTC
CASSPNPYEQYF